Following are 14 T cell receptor beta chains from one sample sequenced in a study of T-cell reconstitution after alpha-beta-depleted transplantation in children. Unique molecular identifiers were incorporated when the TCRbeta library was constructed. TCRdb passed the PCR reads through MiXCR, listing each CDR3 protein once. The sample shows around 130,000 distinct CDR3 sequences, more than 9.5% of them seen only once. This sample comprised PBMCs, mostly from graft donor cells, obtained 180 days after TCRalphabeta/CD19-depleted stem cell transplant. The receptors come from a girl under three years old who had a stem cell transplant for combined immunodeficiency, so the T cells may come from the graft donor.

This clonotype was counted at least ten times. The CDR3 sequence is CAISPRDTQGSETQYF. As DNA, the CDR3 is TGTGCCATCAGCCCTCGCGACACTCAAGGATCAGAGACCCAGTACTTC. J is TRBJ2-5 and V is TRBV10-3; no definite D call. Trimming shortened V by 6 bases and J by 4 bases, and 21 bases separated the two germline ends. CDR3 length: 16 residues. CDR1 is ENHRY, CDR2 SYGVKD, per germline.

This clonotype has just a few counts. The chain employs TRBV7-8 and TRBJ2-4; TRBD1 agrees at 8 bases. V trimming: 2 bases; J trimming: 7 bases; junction bases outside the gene matches: 10. Looked up from germline, CDR1 is SGHVS and CDR2 is FQNEAQ. The CDR3 totals 16 residues. CDR3 loop: CASSLPRWTGRNIQYF. The DNA of the CDR3 is TGTGCCAGCAGCTTACCCCGTTGGACAGGGAGGAACATTCAGTACTTC. Complete variable domain (other parts from reference TRBV7-8 and TRBJ2-4): GAGVSQSPRYKVAKRGQDVALRCDPISGHVSLFWYQQALGQGPEFLTYFQNEAQLDKSGLPSDRFFAERPEGSVSTLKIQRTQQEDSAVYLCASSLPRWTGRNIQYFGAGTRLSVL.

This rearrangement joins TRBV5-1 to TRBJ2-1, with 8 bases fitting TRBD2. CDR3 size: 16 residues. Germline V gene data show CDR1 as SGHRS and CDR2 as YFSETQ. The V and J ends lost 4 bases and 6 bases, in that order; junction bases with no gene match: 12. CDR3 coding DNA: TGCGCCAGCAGCCTTACCGGGACTAGGTGGGGCAATGAGCAGTTCTTC. Translated, it gives CASSLTGTRWGNEQFF.

This sequence joins TRBV5-1 and TRBJ2-7; 11 bases map to TRBD1. V lost 1 base, J lost 3 bases, and 9 bases stayed unmatched. Germline V gene sequence: CDR1 SGHRS, CDR2 YFSETQ. CDR3 length: 17 residues. CDR3 region: CASSLIPGQGEGYEQYF. CDR3 DNA sequence: TGCGCCAGCAGCTTGATCCCGGGACAGGGGGAAGGCTACGAGCAGTACTTC.

The chain recombines TRBV4-2 with TRBJ1-2; D is undetermined. V was pared by 4 bases and J by 0 bases, with 9 bases between. The CDR3 has 14 residues. The germline V gene has CDR1 LGHNA and CDR2 YNFKEQ. In DNA, the CDR3 is TGTGCCAGCAGCCCTGGGCCCACTAACTATGGCTACACCTTC. Its translation is CASSPGPTNYGYTF.

The chain carries TRBV5-1 and TRBJ1-2; D might be TRBD1 (6 bases). CDR1 is SGHRS, CDR2 YFSETQ, per germline. The V end was cut by 1 base, the J end by 6 bases, with 7 bases between. The CDR3 extends over 12 amino acids. This CDR3 is CASSLTGHGYTF. CDR3 DNA sequence: TGCGCCAGCAGCTTGACAGGGCATGGCTACACCTTC. Supplemented by reference TRBV5-1 and TRBJ1-2, the full variable domain reads KAGVTQTPRYLIKTRGQQVTLSCSPISGHRSVSWYQQTPGQGLQFLFEYFSETQRNKGNFPGRFSGRQFSNSRSEMNVSTLELGDSALYLCASSLTGHGYTFGSGTRLTVV.

The chain's CDR3 is CSASGEQATGETQYF. The DNA for the CDR3 is TGCAGTGCTAGCGGAGAACAGGCGACCGGGGAGACCCAGTACTTC. The J gene is TRBJ2-5, the V gene TRBV20-1, with a weak D call TRBD1 (5 bases). The V end was cut by 3 bases, the J end by 5 bases, with 19 bases between. Germline CDR1 is DFQATT and CDR2 is SNEGSKA (reference sequence). The CDR3 spans 15 residues.

CDR3 in amino acids: CASSPRLKPSSGANVLTF. DNA for the CDR3: TGTGCCAGCAGCCCGCGACTCAAACCGAGCTCTGGGGCCAACGTCCTGACTTTC. The V and J genes are TRBV11-2 and TRBJ2-6; no definite D call. Germline CDR1 SGHAT, CDR2 FQNNGV. The CDR3 is made up of 18 amino acids. V was clipped by 5 bases and J by 0 bases, with 17 bases between them. The complete variable domain, with remaining parts taken from reference TRBV11-2 and TRBJ2-6, reads EAGVAQSPRYKIIEKRQSVAFWCNPISGHATLYWYQQILGQGPKLLIQFQNNGVVDDSQLPKDRFSAERLKGVDSTLKIQPAKLEDSAVYLCASSPRLKPSSGANVLTFGAGSRLTVL.

This clonotype was picked up a small number of times. V usage is TRBV7-2 and J usage is TRBJ1-1; D unclear. The CDR3 is 13 residues long. Germline CDR1 is SGHTA and CDR2 is FQGNSA. V shed 5 bases and J shed 4 bases, with 11 bases lying between them. The CDR3 nucleotides are TGTGCCAGCAGCGGGATGACGGTCACTGAAGCTTTCTTT. This translates into CASSGMTVTEAFF. Full variable domain (outside the CDR3, taken from reference TRBV7-2 and TRBJ1-1): GAGVSQSPSNKVTEKGKDVELRCDPISGHTALYWYRQSLGQGLEFLIYFQGNSAPDKSGLPSDRFSAERTGGSVSTLTIQRTQQEDSAVYLCASSGMTVTEAFFGQGTRLTVV.

In this sample, this clonotype turned up a few times. V gene TRBV5-4 combines with J gene TRBJ2-3; a possible D gene is TRBD2 (6 bases). Germline-derived CDR1 and CDR2 are SGHNT and YYREEE (reference sequence). The CDR3 has 15 amino acids. Trimming took 4 bases from V and 1 from J, leaving 13 bases between them. CDR3: CASSPRTGGTDTQYF. CDR3 coding DNA: TGTGCCAGCAGCCCGCGGACGGGGGGCACAGATACGCAGTATTTT.

The sample holds a few counts of this clonotype. This chain links TRBV9 with TRBJ2-3; 12 bases line up with TRBD2. J was trimmed by 0 bases and V by 3 bases; bases with no gene match: 8. Per germline, CDR1 SGDLS and CDR2 YYNGEE. This CDR3 is 18 amino acids long. The CDR3 here is CASSASGGVTSSTDTQYF. The CDR3 nucleotides read TGTGCCAGCAGCGCTAGCGGGGGGGTTACTTCTAGCACAGATACGCAGTATTTT.

The chain employs TRBV20-1 and TRBJ2-5, with TRBD2 as a possible D gene (6 bases). Germline CDR1 reads DFQATT; CDR2 reads SNEGSKA (reference sequence). The CDR3 sequence is 16 residues long. Trimming took off 5 bases at V and 9 bases at J, with 28 bases between the two ends. The CDR3 sequence: CSARPRGLASRVAQYF. The CDR3 DNA reads as TGCAGTGCTCGTCCCCGAGGGCTAGCGAGCCGCGTGGCCCAGTACTTC.

V gene TRBV9 combines with J gene TRBJ2-1; no reliable D call. Germline V gene lookup returns CDR1 SGDLS and CDR2 YYNGEE. The CDR3 loop spans 13 amino acids. V lost 1 base, J lost 8 bases, and 10 bases lay in between. CDR3 in amino acids: CASSVWVDDEQFF. The CDR3, as DNA: TGTGCCAGCAGCGTATGGGTTGACGATGAGCAGTTCTTC.

This clonotype was seen a single time. The CDR3 DNA is TGTGCCAGCAGTTTATCCCCCACTACTAGCGGGAGAACCGGGGAGCTGTTTTTT. The encoded protein is CASSLSPTTSGRTGELFF. The chain has TRBV27 and TRBJ2-2; 11 bases fit TRBD2. This CDR3 is built from 18 residues. V lost 0 bases and J lost 5; bases outside the gene matches: 8. The germline V gene encodes CDR1 MNHEY and CDR2 SMNVEV (reference sequence).